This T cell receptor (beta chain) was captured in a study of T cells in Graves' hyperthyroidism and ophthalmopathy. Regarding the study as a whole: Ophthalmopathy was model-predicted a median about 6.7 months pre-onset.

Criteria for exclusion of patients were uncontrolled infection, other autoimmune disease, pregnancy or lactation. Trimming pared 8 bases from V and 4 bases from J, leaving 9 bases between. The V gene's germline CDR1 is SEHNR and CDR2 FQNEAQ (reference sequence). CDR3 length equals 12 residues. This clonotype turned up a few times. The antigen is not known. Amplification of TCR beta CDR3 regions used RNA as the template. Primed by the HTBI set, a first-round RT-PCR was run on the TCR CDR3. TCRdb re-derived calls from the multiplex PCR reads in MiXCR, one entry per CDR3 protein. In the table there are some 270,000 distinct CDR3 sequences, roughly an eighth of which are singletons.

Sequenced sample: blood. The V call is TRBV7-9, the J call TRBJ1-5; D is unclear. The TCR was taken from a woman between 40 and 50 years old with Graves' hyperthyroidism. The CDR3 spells CASGGNNQPQHF. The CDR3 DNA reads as TGTGCCAGCGGTGGGAATAATCAGCCCCAGCATTTT.